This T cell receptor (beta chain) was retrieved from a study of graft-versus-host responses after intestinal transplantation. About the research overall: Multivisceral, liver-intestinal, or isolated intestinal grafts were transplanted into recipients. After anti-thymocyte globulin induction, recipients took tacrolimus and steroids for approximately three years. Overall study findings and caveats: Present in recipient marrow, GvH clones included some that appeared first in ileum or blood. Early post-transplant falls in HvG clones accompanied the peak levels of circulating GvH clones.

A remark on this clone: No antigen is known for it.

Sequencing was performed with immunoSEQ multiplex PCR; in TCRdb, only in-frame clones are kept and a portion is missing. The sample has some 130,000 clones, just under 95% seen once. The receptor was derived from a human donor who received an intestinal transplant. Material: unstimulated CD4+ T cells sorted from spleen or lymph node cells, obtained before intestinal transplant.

The CDR3 region is CAISEVGGRYPYNEQFF. As DNA, the CDR3 is TGTGCCATCAGTGAGGTGGGCGGAAGGTACCCCTACAATGAGCAGTTCTTC. The chain carries TRBV10-3 and TRBJ2-1; D uncertain. This CDR3 has 17 residues. The V end lost 2 bases, the J end lost 2 bases, and 16 bases lay between the germline ends. Looked up from germline, CDR1 is ENHRY and CDR2 is SYGVKD.